This TCR beta chain was obtained from a study of CD8 T cells in Susac syndrome. Study-wide points: The relatively small number of individuals in the TCR sequencing and HLA analysis was acknowledged by the study.

The CDR3 length is 18 residues. The ends lost 2 bases at V and 3 bases at J; junction bases unmatched: 13. Germline V gene lookup returns CDR1 LGHNA and CDR2 YSLEER. Random hexamers primed reverse transcription of 0.5 to 1 ug RNA. The amplification used immunoSEQ multiplex PCR on TCR beta CDR3; it spanned 54 Vbeta and 13 Jbeta. TCRdb used MiXCR to reprocess the immunoSEQ multiplex PCR reads, holding one entry per CDR3 protein. The top ten hold 0.21% of the sample, which has about 300,000 distinct CDR3 sequences, approximately 85% seen once. This clonotype has only a few counts. The target antigen is unknown.

The rearrangement joins TRBV4-3 to TRBJ2-1, with 7 nucleotides matching TRBD2. The specimen was CD8+ T cells from PBMCs. The receptor's source is a human donor with multiple sclerosis. CDR3: CASSQTPIQRGFYNEQFF. The CDR3 region has the DNA TGCGCCAGCAGCCAAACGCCCATACAGCGGGGCTTCTACAATGAGCAGTTCTTC.